What follows are 4 T cell receptor beta chains derived from one specimen sequenced in a study of blood T cells in healthy people across ages. The authors ran a second PCR of 7 to 11 cycles using a sample-barcoded 5' primer and a J-beta primer mix. From the 5' RACE reads, TCRdb called clonotypes with MiXCR, one entry per CDR3 protein. In the table there are 700,000 to 900,000 distinct CDR3 sequences, approximately 24% of which are singletons. The same specimen was also included in a second study, on T cells of mothers and their children.

Sequenced: blood. These receptors were obtained from a boy aged 5-17 years in good health.

The V call is TRBV10-3, the J call TRBJ2-5; 12 positions match TRBD2. J was trimmed by 5 bases and V by 6 bases; bases with no gene match: 7. Germline CDR1 reads ENHRY; CDR2 reads SYGVKD. The CDR3 spans 15 residues. The CDR3 here is CAIRPLAGGPETQYF. The CDR3 bases are TGTGCCATCAGACCTCTAGCGGGGGGGCCGGAGACCCAGTACTTC.

This clonotype has a handful of counts. The chain joins TRBV27 to TRBJ2-1; possibly TRBD1 or TRBD2 for D (5 bases each). CDR1 and CDR2 from the germline V gene are MNHEY and SMNVEV (reference sequence). The V end was cut by 6 bases, the J end by 6 bases, with 18 bases between. The CDR3 contains 15 residues. The chain's CDR3 is CASSHLGPRANEQFF. The DNA of the CDR3 is TGTGCCAGCAGCCATTTGGGACCCAGGGCCAATGAGCAGTTCTTC.

This chain uses TRBV7-9 with TRBJ1-2; no reliable D call. The CDR3 runs to 14 residues. In germline, CDR1 is SEHNR, CDR2 FQNEAQ (reference sequence). Between the trimmed V and J ends, which lost 1 base and 4 bases, there was a span of 10 bases. The CDR3 DNA reads TGTGCCAGCAGCTTAGACGGCAGCCCCTATGGCTACACCTTC. This encodes CASSLDGSPYGYTF.

With respect to this clonotype: Mismatch with germline at one junction end may stem from a read error. The CDR3 spells CASSPPGRAGNQPQHF. In DNA form, the CDR3 reads TGCGCCAGCAGTCCGCCGGGAAGGGCAGGAAATCAGCCCCAGCATTTT. The chain links TRBV28 to TRBJ1-5; D not resolved. In germline, CDR1 is MDHEN, CDR2 SYDVKM. The CDR3 totals 16 residues.